This T cell receptor (beta chain) was sequenced for a study of blood T cells in healthy people across ages. Every donor contributed roughly 10 milliliters of peripheral blood by blood draw. Notes on the study in general: A strong correlation was found between TCR beta diversity and the percentage of naive T cells. Fewer expanded clones and more diversity marked long-lived versus aged donors.

A word on this clonotype: Antigen specificity is unknown.

There are 15 residues in the CDR3. Trimming took off 3 bases at V and 5 bases at J, with 17 bases between the two ends. In germline, CDR1 is SGHRS, CDR2 YFSETQ. A J-beta primer mix and a sample-barcoded 5' primer were used in a second PCR of about 7 to 11 cycles. TCRdb called the 5' RACE reads again in MiXCR, with one record for every CDR3 protein. The sample has hundreds of thousands of distinct CDR3 sequences, roughly 30% seen once. The receptor was derived from a woman of 80 years or more in good health. The rearrangement joins TRBV5-1 to TRBJ1-1; D might be TRBD1 (6 bases). The sequencing sample was made of blood. The CDR3 bases are TGCGCCAGCAGCTCCTCCGCAGGGGCGGGGACTGAAGCTTTCTTT. This encodes CASSSSAGAGTEAFF.